The entry below describes one T cell receptor (beta chain). The sample is drawn from a study of technical replicates of blood from several donors. In germline, CDR1 is LGHNA, CDR2 YSLEER. The CDR3 length is 17 residues. The V gene end was trimmed by 0 bases and the J gene end by 8 bases; junction bases not matched to a gene: 10. Libraries were prepared by immunoSEQ multiplex PCR; TCRdb keeps only in-frame clonotypes and omits some of them. Among 80,000 or so clones listed, approximately 94% were seen once. The material sequenced was T cells isolated from PBMCs. The V and J genes are TRBV4-3 and TRBJ2-1; 10 nucleotides agree with TRBD2. The sequence came from a human donor in good health. The CDR3 DNA sequence: TGCGCCAGCAGCCAAGATGCCCTAGCGGGAGTTGTGGATGAGCAGTTCTTC. This sequence encodes CASSQDALAGVVDEQFF.